This T cell receptor (beta chain) was sequenced in a study of T cell repertoires in cytomegalovirus infection (dated by TCRdb to about 2019). Notes on the research overall: Donor HLA type was relevant to the analysis, because carriage of CMV infection together with the matching HLA type was indicated by public TCR beta signatures. What the study reported, not specific to this receptor: Carriers of CMV infection plus the relevant HLA type were discriminated by the cumulative frequency of public TCR beta family members in the study cohort and in an independent approximately 360-donor cohort. The ex vivo response was dominated by HLA-C-restricted CMV-specific TCR beta clonotypes, and the single most frequent clonotype in two of eight donors was supplied by these HLA-C-restricted clonotypes.

As encoded in the germline V gene (reference sequence), CDR1 is SGHKS while CDR2 is YYEKEE. The CDR3 runs 15 amino acids, cysteine and phenylalanine included. This entry keeps only the CDR3 DNA: 45 bases, framed from base 1. V and J lose 1 base and 2 bases, and a span of 13 bases separates them. The sequencer listed for this sample is Illumina HiSeq 1500. Using fastp at Q25 and MiXCR, TCRdb reprocessed the public reads and kept productive beta chains. Each entry merges the rows of one CDR3 protein and shows their most common DNA and genes. The sample table records roughly 150,000 distinct CDR3 sequences; roughly 17% of these occur just once. Together, the top ten hold around 19% of the sample. This clonotype was counted a few times. Its antigen specificity is not known. Base qualities were left out, and no much larger clone turns up one base away.

The receptor's source is a human donor in good health (CMV status not recorded). Some clones in this sample may be carry-over from other donors' samples. In this chain, TRBV5-5 is recombined with TRBJ2-7; the D gene is possibly TRBD1, with 6 bases matching. The sample comprised CD8+ T cells from PBMCs. The nucleotides are TGTGCCAGCAGCTTGACCTGGACAGCCGCCTACGAGCAGTACTTC. Its protein is CASSLTWTAAYEQYF.